A selection of T cell receptor beta chains follows, all from one sample in a study of regulatory T cells in long-lasting Graves disease. MiXCR, applied by TCRdb to the multiplex PCR reads, yields one record per CDR3 protein. Among 440,000 or so distinct CDR3 sequences listed, about 15% were seen once. This same sample was also part of a study on T cells in Graves' hyperthyroidism and ophthalmopathy.

The starting material was peripheral blood mononuclear cells (PBMCs), obtained at new diagnosis, from a patient treated with antithyroid drugs. These receptors all stem from a woman aged 25 to 39 with Graves disease. The CDR3 runs from the conserved cysteine through the conserved F or W. D genes are given only for firm matches. Only some rows state a clone size, as once, few, many or a class for expanded clones.

D gene,V gene,clone size,J gene,CDR3 DNA,CDR3 protein
TRBD2,TRBV11-1,many,TRBJ2-1,TGTGCCAGCAGCTCGGGACTAGCGGGAGGATACTACAATGAGCAGTTCTTC,CASSSGLAGGYYNEQFF
TRBD1,TRBV19,few,TRBJ1-2,TGTGCCAGTAGGACGCAGGGGGCTGGCTATGGCTACACCTTC,CASRTQGAGYGYTF
-,TRBV30,many,TRBJ1-1,TGTGCCTGGAGTTTGTCGAACACTGAAGCTTTCTTT,CAWSLSNTEAFF
-,TRBV2,few,TRBJ1-2,TGTGCCAGCATTCCCACGGGGATAGGCTATGGCTACACCTTC,CASIPTGIGYGYTF
TRBD1,TRBV20-1,many,TRBJ2-7,TGCAGTGCTCATCACCGGGACAGTTTCTCCTACGAGCAGTACTTC,CSAHHRDSFSYEQYF
TRBD1,TRBV7-2,few,TRBJ1-4,TGTGCCAGCAGCTTAGACAGGGGGTGGAATGAAAAACTGTTTTTT,CASSLDRGWNEKLFF
-,TRBV3-1,-,TRBJ2-2,TGTGCCAGCAGACCCCGGACAAATACACCCGGGGAGCTGTTTTTT,CASRPRTNTPGELFF
TRBD2,TRBV20-1,few,TRBJ2-1,TGCAGTGCTCCGGGGGGGGGTCTAGCGGGAATCTACAATGAGCAGTTCTTC,CSAPGGGLAGIYNEQFF
-,TRBV5-1,few,TRBJ2-3,TGCGCCAGCAGCTTGGGCAGCCCCCGGAGGGATACGCAGTATTTT,CASSLGSPRRDTQYF
-,TRBV3-1,many,TRBJ2-7,TGTGCCAGCAGCCAAGAGGTGGGTCGCGAGCAGTACTTC,CASSQEVGREQYF
-,TRBV2,-,TRBJ1-1,TGTGCCAGCAGAGCGGACGGAAATGAAGCTTTCTTT,CASRADGNEAFF
TRBD1,TRBV7-9,many,TRBJ1-3,TGTGCCAGCAGCCTGCGGACAGGGGTAGTCAAGGCTGGAAACACCATATATTTT,CASSLRTGVVKAGNTIYF
TRBD1,TRBV19,few,TRBJ2-1,TGTGCCAGTAGTGGGGACAGCGCGATACCCTCGGGTTACAATGAGCAGTTCTTC,CASSGDSAIPSGYNEQFF
-,TRBV12-3/TRBV12-4,many,TRBJ2-5,TGTGCCAGCAGTCCAGTCCGCCTAGGGACCTCCGGGGAGACCCAGTACTTC,CASSPVRLGTSGETQYF
TRBD1,TRBV19,few,TRBJ1-5,TGTGCCAGTAGCATTTACAGGGGAATGGAGCCCCAGCATTTT,CASSIYRGMEPQHF
-,TRBV3-1,-,TRBJ1-2,TGTGCCAGCAGCTCGACGGGGGGCTCAGTCTATGGCTACACCTTC,CASSSTGGSVYGYTF
TRBD2,TRBV6-1,few,TRBJ2-1,TGTGCCAGCAGTCTAGCGGGAGGGTATGATGAGCAGTTCTTC,CASSLAGGYDEQFF
-,TRBV10-1,-,TRBJ2-7,TGCGCCAGCAGTGAGTCTGGAAAGGGCCTTAGCTCCTACGAGCAGTACTTC,CASSESGKGLSSYEQYF
-,TRBV19,-,TRBJ1-1,TGTGCCAGTAGTGAAAGACTTACGAGGAGCACTGAAGCTTTCTTT,CASSERLTRSTEAFF
TRBD2,TRBV29-1,-,TRBJ2-1,TGCAGCGTTGTTTCGAGAACAGCGGGAAATGAGCAGTTCTTC,CSVVSRTAGNEQFF
-,TRBV7-3,few,TRBJ2-7,TGTGCCAGCAGCCAAGGTGGGGGGGCCCTCTACGAGCAGTACTTC,CASSQGGGALYEQYF
-,TRBV11-2,-,TRBJ2-7,TGTGCCAGCAGCCAGGGGTCTGGGGGAGTAAGAGAGCAGTACTTC,CASSQGSGGVREQYF
-,TRBV24-1,many,TRBJ2-5,TGTGCCACCAGTGATCCTGCCAGGGGCCAAGAGACCCAGTACTTC,CATSDPARGQETQYF
TRBD2,TRBV10-3,few,TRBJ2-1,TGTGCCATCAGTGGCAGCCCGGGGGGCAATGAGCAGTTCTTC,CAISGSPGGNEQFF
TRBD2,TRBV7-3,many,TRBJ2-3,TGTGCCAGCAGCTTAGGCGGGAGGGCGTCAGATACGCAGTATTTT,CASSLGGRASDTQYF
TRBD2,TRBV15,many,TRBJ2-1,TGTGCCACCAGCAGAGTAGCGGGAGGTTACAATGAGCAGTTCTTC,CATSRVAGGYNEQFF
-,TRBV6-1,-,TRBJ1-2,TGTGCCACCCGGGAGGGGGGGGCAGCCGGGATCGGTGGCTACACCTTC,CATREGGAAGIGGYTF
TRBD1,TRBV14,few,TRBJ1-2,TGTGCCAGCAGCCCCCGGACAGGGGGTAGTGGCTACACCTTC,CASSPRTGGSGYTF
-,TRBV19,many,TRBJ2-7,TGTGCCAGTAGTATAGCGGGCCACGAGCAGTACTTC,CASSIAGHEQYF
-,TRBV18,many,TRBJ1-5,TGTGCCAGCAGTCCGGGTAGCAATCAGCCCCAGCATTTT,CASSPGSNQPQHF
TRBD2,TRBV24-1,-,TRBJ2-7,TGTGCCACCGGGGGGGGACGGGGCTACGAGCAGTACTTC,CATGGGRGYEQYF
TRBD2,TRBV5-4,-,TRBJ2-2,TGTGCCAGCAGCTTATCTAGGGGCGGGAGATACACCGGGGAGCTGTTTTTT,CASSLSRGGRYTGELFF
-,TRBV20-1,few,TRBJ2-3,TGCAGTGCTAGAGATTTGGGGGGGCGAACCACAGATACGCAGTATTTT,CSARDLGGRTTDTQYF
TRBD2,TRBV27,-,TRBJ2-2,TGTGCCAGCAGTCCCCGCCCGGGACTAGCGGGCTTAAACACCGGGGAGCTGTTTTTT,CASSPRPGLAGLNTGELFF
-,TRBV6-2/TRBV6-3,many,TRBJ2-7,TGTGCCAGCAGTTACTCGAGGTCTCGGGGGAACCCGGGCTACGAGCAGTACTTC,CASSYSRSRGNPGYEQYF
TRBD1,TRBV5-1,-,TRBJ1-2,TGCGCCAGCAGCGGGACAGGGGATCGCTATGGCCACACCTTC,CASSGTGDRYGHTF
TRBD1,TRBV20-1,few,TRBJ1-6,TGCAGTGCTAGGGGGGGACAGGGGACCAATAATTCACCCCTCCACTTT,CSARGGQGTNNSPLHF
-,TRBV19,-,TRBJ1-1,TGTGCCAGTACCACGCAGGGACTATCGAACACTGAAGCTTTCTTT,CASTTQGLSNTEAFF
-,TRBV5-1,many,TRBJ2-5,TGCGCCAGCAGCTTGGCCGCTGGGAGAGAGACCCAGTACTTC,CASSLAAGRETQYF
-,TRBV7-2,-,TRBJ2-1,TGTGCCAGCAGCTTAAATGGGCCCGGTGGGGACTACAATGAGCAGTTCTTC,CASSLNGPGGDYNEQFF
-,TRBV7-9,many,TRBJ2-7,TGTGCCAGCAGCCTAGGCATCCAGGGACCCCACGACGAGCAGTACTTC,CASSLGIQGPHDEQYF
TRBD1,TRBV6-1,few,TRBJ1-1,TGTGCCAGCAGTCTCGGGACAGGGACTACTGAAGCTTTCTTT,CASSLGTGTTEAFF
TRBD1,TRBV28,-,TRBJ2-3,TGTGCCAGCGGGACAGGGGGCGCCGGCGCAGATACGCAGTATTTT,CASGTGGAGADTQYF
TRBD2,TRBV11-2,many,TRBJ2-5,TGTGCCAGCAGCTTTGGGACTAGCGGGACGGAGACCCAGTACTTC,CASSFGTSGTETQYF
-,TRBV6-1,many,TRBJ1-1,TGTGCCAGCCGCGCAACAGGGCGAGGGAACACTGAAGCTTTCTTT,CASRATGRGNTEAFF
TRBD2,TRBV11-1,-,TRBJ2-7,TGTGCCAGCAGCTTTTCGGCAGCGGGGGCCCTTTACGAGCAGTACTTC,CASSFSAAGALYEQYF
TRBD2,TRBV18,-,TRBJ2-2,TGTGCCAGCTCACCACTTCCGGCGCTAGCGGGATCCAACACCGGGGAGCTGTTTTTT,CASSPLPALAGSNTGELFF
-,TRBV5-1,many,TRBJ2-5,TGCGCCAGCAGCTTGGATTGGGCAGGGGACGGCCAAGAGACCCAGTACTTC,CASSLDWAGDGQETQYF